This T cell receptor beta chain originates from a study of naive and memory T cell subsets (dated by TCRdb to about 2017). With regard to the full study: In the figure summarizing the skin biopsy and whole blood samples, roughly 10 blood donors, 7 tuberculin skin test biopsies and 3 saline control biopsies were reported. PCR2 was typically performed as a SYBR Green qPCR that was stopped at a set threshold, although end-point PCR (around 6 cycles) could be used instead for low-input samples.

Using 3' ligation of a UMI-containing oligonucleotide to TCR cDNA, the study laid out a robust and sensitive protocol to amplify, sequence and analyze TCRs. For whole blood analysis, over 2 ml of peripheral blood was collected from healthy adult volunteers into Tempus tubes, and RNA was extracted following the manufacturer's instructions. Total RNA, without cell sorting, was DNase treated with RQ1 DNase before reverse transcription, targeting roughly 1 to 1,100 ng input. Skin biopsy and whole blood libraries were made to test pipeline robustness in samples where T cells form a minority population. The library was built by means of 5' RACE. The ligated cDNA was amplified by four rounds of PCR, in which nested alpha and beta constant region primers were used together with the SP2 primer. TCR RNA was reverse transcribed with SuperScript IV using alpha and beta constant region primers for the blood and skin samples. Using T4 RNA ligase 1, an oligonucleotide carrying both the Illumina SP2 primer and a UMI was ligated onto the 3' end of the cDNA. The 12-nucleotide UMI consisted of two random hexamers with an eight-base spacer between the hexamers to prevent hairpin formation. TCR alpha and beta chain libraries were processed separately from the second PCR onward, with dual indexing for multiplexing. After pooling, the indexed libraries were analyzed by capillary electrophoresis and sequenced on either an Illumina MiSeq or NextSeq. PhiX DNA at roughly 5-7.5% was added to the libraries to raise base diversity and improve cluster recognition. As for how the authors treated the data: UMIs were extracted from read 2 by Demultiplexor and combined with the TCR sequence from read 1, and reads were split according to sample indices. Decombinator identified V and J genes and V-J junctions, assigning each TCR a five-part identifier including V and J deletions. UMIs were used by Collapsinator to correct sequencing errors and PCR amplification heterogeneity, so that a UMI-based abundance was obtained for each TCR. Identifiers were converted to nucleotide sequence by CDR3Translator and translated to amino acids, and CDR3 regions were extracted on the basis of terminal motifs. After normalization to the amount of input RNA, the error-corrected alpha and beta TCR counts from blood and from skin were compared. TCRdb trimmed the raw reads at Q25, called clones with MiXCR and kept productive beta chains. Each CDR3 protein appears once, grouped with its most common genes and DNA. For this entry, the V and J calls and clone size follow TCRdb and not the study's own pipeline. Here the sample has over 45,000 distinct CDR3 sequences; less than 10% occur a single time. In total, the top ten clones hold roughly 8.9% of the sample.

Remarks on this clonotype: Its antigen has not been determined. Base-call qualities are not available, and no considerably larger clone is one nucleotide away.

The CDR1 and CDR2 encoded by the germline V gene (reference sequence) are SGHNT and YYREEE. Counted from cysteine to phenylalanine, this CDR3 has 15 amino acids. Of the read, only the CDR3 DNA is kept; its 45 bases are in frame from base 1. Ends trimmed: V by 4 bases, J by 4 bases; bases unmatched to a gene: 7. The investigation overall reported the following: The RNA-based method was acknowledged to be potentially sensitive to changes in TCR transcripts with T cell activation and differentiation.

The receptor chain draws on TRBV5-4 and TRBJ2-5; 10 nucleotides in the junction match TRBD2. The receptor comes from a female donor in good health. The sequenced DNA is TGTGCCAGCAGCGATCCTCCTAGCGGGGGAGAGACCCAGTACTTC. Protein translation: CASSDPPSGGETQYF.